The entry below describes one T cell receptor (beta chain). The data originate from a study of T cell changes during pregnancy in multiple sclerosis. Assay: immunoSEQ multiplex PCR; the TCRdb copy retains only in-frame clones and omits some. This table holds tens of thousands of clones, 90% to 95% found once. The CDR3 has 16 residues. The germline gives CDR1 SNHLY, CDR2 FYNNEI. V was shortened by 3 bases and J by 3 bases, with 16 bases between the two germline ends. This material consisted of peripheral blood, taken before pregnancy. The TCR comes from a female donor with multiple sclerosis, enrolled in a pregnancy study. The chain links TRBV2 to TRBJ2-3; D perhaps matches TRBD2 (5 bases). The CDR3 spells CASSEDSTGGTDTQYF. CDR3 coding DNA: TGTGCCAGCAGTGAGGATTCCACCGGAGGTACAGATACGCAGTATTTT.